The sample holds a few counts of the clone carrying this T cell receptor (beta chain). The library came from three nested PCR rounds adapted from ARM-PCR protocols. MiXCR was run by TCRdb on the multiplex PCR reads, yielding one entry per CDR3 protein. Of approximately 100,000 distinct CDR3 sequences detected, about 65% appear once; the ten largest clones hold 15% to 20%. The data stem from a study of tumor and adjacent non-tumor tissue in lung cancer. Germline V gene lookup returns CDR1 SGHRS and CDR2 YFSETQ. The CDR3 has 16 amino acids. Trimming pared 4 bases from V and 0 bases from J, leaving 14 bases between. This sample's RNA came from whole unsorted tissue. The normal lung tissue was taken more than 3 cm from the tumor edge. Donors were chemotherapy-naive, newly diagnosed lung cancer surgical patients in China, August–November 2014.

The TCR originated in a man between 60 and 75 years old with non-small cell lung cancer. Sequencing was performed on distant non-tumor lung tissue. The chain couples TRBV5-1 to TRBJ2-1, with D unresolved. CDR3 nucleotides: TGCGCCAGCAGCCCCGGATTCCAAAGCTCCTACAATGAGCAGTTCTTC. Its translation: CASSPGFQSSYNEQFF.